These 22 T cell receptor beta chains were sequenced from one sample in a study of shared clonotypes between healthy human individuals. Clones were read by immunoSEQ multiplex PCR, and TCRdb kept only the in-frame ones, dropping some. The sample carries some 2,100,000 clones, approximately 94% recorded once. Sample: naive CD4+ T cells sorted from blood. Described subset: CD45RA+ positively selected. Receptor source: a man aged 18 to 30 in good health.

To note about this clone: One end of the junction does not line up with germline, which may come from a read error. The gene calls are TRBV20-1 and TRBJ1-1; no clear D. CDR3 length: 8 amino acids. The germline V gene encodes CDR1 DFQATT and CDR2 SNEGSKA (reference sequence). The CDR3 loop reads CSARDQDF. The CDR3 bases are TGCAGTGCTAGAGATCAAGACTTT.

Notes on this clone: This sample includes further DNA sequences coding for the same CDR3. V gene TRBV11-3 combines with J gene TRBJ2-2; a possible D gene is TRBD1 (6 bases). Germline V gene lookup returns CDR1 SGHNT and CDR2 YENEEA. Trimming took 5 bases from V and 5 from J, leaving 9 bases between them. The CDR3 totals 13 residues. The CDR3 region is CASSLQGTGELFF. CDR3 nucleotide sequence: TGTGCCAGCAGCCTTCAGGGGACCGGGGAGCTGTTTTTT.

The chain is built from TRBV7-3 and TRBJ2-3; 8 bases match TRBD2. This CDR3 has 13 amino acids. After removal of 4 bases from V and 4 bases from J, the junction contained 1 base not matched to a gene. Germline-derived CDR1 and CDR2 are SGHTA and FQGTGA. CDR3: CASSSRGADTQYF. The CDR3 DNA is TGTGCCAGCAGCTCGCGGGGGGCAGATACGCAGTATTTT.

The V call is TRBV10-3, the J call TRBJ2-5, with D unclear. The CDR3 sequence is 14 residues long. Trimming removed 8 bases from V and 4 bases from J, with 17 bases in between. Looked up from germline, CDR1 is ENHRY and CDR2 is SYGVKD. CDR3 DNA: TGTGCCATCGGGTTACGAGAGCGCGGAGAGACCCAGTACTTC. Its translation: CAIGLRERGETQYF.

The chain uses TRBV7-2 and TRBJ2-2; TRBD2 is a possible D gene (5 bases). This CDR3 has 15 residues. Trimming left V 0 bases short and J 6 bases short, with 11 bases between. Germline V gene lookup returns CDR1 SGHTA and CDR2 FQGNSA. CDR3 loop: CASSLASGVSGELFF. For the CDR3, the DNA is TGTGCCAGCAGCTTAGCTTCCGGGGTGTCCGGGGAGCTGTTTTTT.

The V and J genes are TRBV28 and TRBJ2-7; TRBD1 agrees at 7 bases. V lost 5 bases to trimming and J lost 5 bases; unmatched junction nucleotides: 15. This CDR3 has 16 residues. Germline CDR1 is MDHEN and CDR2 is SYDVKM. This CDR3 is CASSPPLTGSLNEQYF. The CDR3 bases are TGTGCCAGCAGTCCTCCATTGACAGGGAGTTTGAACGAGCAGTACTTC. Together with reference TRBV28 and TRBJ2-7, the CDR3 gives the full variable domain: DVKVTQSSRYLVKRTGEKVFLECVQDMDHENMFWYRQDPGLGLRLIYFSYDVKMKEKGDIPEGYSVSREKKERFSLILESASTNQTSMYLCASSPPLTGSLNEQYFGPGTRLTVT.

V gene TRBV30 combines with J gene TRBJ1-1; D might be TRBD1 (5 bases). CDR1 and CDR2 from the germline V gene are GTSNPN and SVGIG (reference sequence). CDR3 size: 13 residues. Trimming shortened V by 8 bases and J by 1 base, and 14 bases separated the two germline ends. CDR3 bases: TGTGCCGGGATGGGGGGTTCGAACACTGAAGCTTTCTTT. Its translation is CAGMGGSNTEAFF.

The genes are TRBV4-1 and TRBJ1-6; D might be TRBD1 (6 bases). This CDR3 is built from 14 residues. The germline CDR1 and CDR2 sequences are MGHRA and YSYEKL. The V gene lost 5 bases and the J gene lost 9 bases, with 14 bases spanning the gap. The CDR3 DNA reads as TGCGCCAGCAGCTGGACAGACAAGGGTTCACCCCTCCACTTT. It codes for CASSWTDKGSPLHF.

This clone has a handful of counts. The V and J genes are TRBV28 and TRBJ2-7; tentative D call: TRBD2 (5 bases). Germline V CDR1 and CDR2: MDHEN, SYDVKM. Trimming cost V 3 bases and J 7 bases, with 16 bases left between them. This CDR3 is built from 14 residues. CDR3 sequence: CASSFAGRDLEQYF. The CDR3 region has the DNA TGTGCCAGCAGTTTCGCAGGCCGGGATCTGGAGCAGTACTTC.

The J gene is TRBJ1-2, the V gene TRBV28, with D tentatively TRBD1 (5 bases). V was pared by 3 bases and J by 6 bases, with 23 bases between. The V gene's germline CDR1 is MDHEN and CDR2 SYDVKM. CDR3 length equals 17 residues. In DNA form, the CDR3 reads TGTGCCAGCAGTTTTAATACCGGATCCGGGACCGTGCATGGCTACACCTTC. This gives the protein CASSFNTGSGTVHGYTF.

The chain combines TRBV6-6 with TRBJ2-1, with TRBD2 matching 10 bases. The V segment lost 6 bases and the J segment 0 bases; nucleotides outside the gene matches: 5. CDR3 length: 16 residues. The germline V gene encodes CDR1 MNHNY and CDR2 SVGAGI (reference sequence). Here the CDR3 reads CASRPLAGDSYNEQFF. In nucleotides, the CDR3 is TGTGCCAGCAGACCCCTAGCGGGAGACTCCTACAATGAGCAGTTCTTC.

Written as DNA, the CDR3 is TGTGCCAGCAGCTTAGTGGCCAACACCCAGTACTTC. Amino acids: CASSLVANTQYF. This sequence joins TRBV7-2 and TRBJ2-5; D gene ambiguous. The CDR3 is 12 amino acids. In germline, CDR1 is SGHTA, CDR2 FQGNSA. Trimming shortened V by 1 base and J by 8 bases, and 8 bases separated the two germline ends. The complete variable domain, with remaining parts taken from reference TRBV7-2 and TRBJ2-5, reads GAGVSQSPSNKVTEKGKDVELRCDPISGHTALYWYRQSLGQGLEFLIYFQGNSAPDKSGLPSDRFSAERTGGSVSTLTIQRTQQEDSAVYLCASSLVANTQYFGPGTRLLVL.

V and J are TRBV29-1 and TRBJ1-2; D gene uncertain. V lost 8 bases to trimming and J lost 6 bases, with 19 bases between them. Germline CDR1 and CDR2: SQVTM and ANQGSEA. This CDR3 has 13 residues. In DNA form, the CDR3 reads TGCAGCAGCGCTGAGGGTGAGACCCATGGCTACACCTTC. It translates to CSSAEGETHGYTF.

The chain is built from TRBV30 and TRBJ1-1; D is undetermined. CDR1 is GTSNPN and CDR2 is SVGIG in the germline V gene (reference sequence). V lost 8 bases to trimming and J lost 4 bases, with 11 bases between them. This CDR3 has 11 residues. The CDR3 here is CALGRITEAFF. The CDR3 nucleotides read TGTGCCCTCGGGAGAATCACTGAAGCTTTCTTT.

The chain employs TRBV7-2 and TRBJ2-4, with a possible D match to TRBD2 (6 bases). V was pared by 5 bases and J by 9 bases, with 20 bases between. Germline CDR1 reads SGHTA; CDR2 reads FQGNSA. CDR3 size: 15 residues. The CDR3 DNA follows: TGTGCCAGCAGCATCTTAGGAGGAGGGGACGGCATTCAGTACTTC. Protein sequence: CASSILGGGDGIQYF.

The J gene is TRBJ2-7, the V gene TRBV18; 7 bases are shared with TRBD2. CDR3 length: 16 amino acids. J was trimmed by 5 bases and V by 3 bases; bases with no gene match: 13. Germline V gene data show CDR1 as KGHSH and CDR2 as LQKENI. This chain's CDR3 is CASSPRETSYVDEQYF. The CDR3 nucleotides read TGTGCCAGCTCACCGCGGGAGACTAGCTACGTCGACGAGCAGTACTTC.

The rearrangement links TRBV29-1 to TRBJ1-1; D may be TRBD1 (5 bases). V lost 8 bases and J lost 4, with 14 bases in between. The V gene's germline CDR1 is SQVTM and CDR2 ANQGSEA. CDR3 length equals 12 residues. The CDR3 here is CSSSRGSTEAFF. The CDR3 DNA reads as TGCAGCTCCTCTAGGGGATCCACTGAAGCTTTCTTT.

The CDR3 coding sequence is TGTGCCAGCAGTGACATACAGGGGTCCTACGAGCAGTACTTC. Protein sequence: CASSDIQGSYEQYF. J is TRBJ2-7 and V is TRBV6-1; 7 positions agree with TRBD1. The CDR3 has 14 amino acids. In germline, CDR1 is MNHNS, CDR2 SASEGT. V shed 3 bases, J shed 1 base, and the junction held 3 bases outside the gene matches.

This rearrangement joins TRBV5-4 to TRBJ2-5; tentative D call: TRBD1 (6 bases). Trimming removed 0 bases at V and 6 bases at J, with 15 bases between. The germline V gene encodes CDR1 SGHNT and CDR2 YYREEE (reference sequence). The CDR3 has 15 residues. CDR3 loop: CASSLARAGAKTQYF. The CDR3 DNA sequence: TGTGCCAGCAGCTTGGCCCGGGCAGGGGCGAAGACCCAGTACTTC.

The CDR3 sequence is CAWSPNRDNNYGYTF. Written as DNA, the CDR3 is TGTGCCTGGAGCCCAAACCGGGACAATAACTATGGCTACACCTTC. The rearrangement uses TRBV30 and TRBJ1-2; D might be TRBD1 (6 bases). Trimming stripped 3 bases from V and 1 base from J, with 15 bases between. CDR1 is GTSNPN and CDR2 is SVGIG in the germline V gene (reference sequence). The CDR3 loop spans 15 amino acids.

Of note for this clone: The same CDR3 also results from other DNA sequences found in this sample. The J gene is TRBJ1-2, the V gene TRBV30; tentative D call: TRBD1 (5 bases). V was pared by 1 base and J by 4 bases, with 10 bases between. This CDR3 has 13 residues. CDR1 and CDR2 from the germline V gene are GTSNPN and SVGIG (reference sequence). The CDR3 DNA reads as TGTGCCTGGAGTGCAGACAGAGGCTATGGCTACACCTTC. Protein product: CAWSADRGYGYTF.

The chain links TRBV7-2 to TRBJ2-7; 9 positions match TRBD1. In germline, CDR1 is SGHTA, CDR2 FQGNSA. V lost 3 bases, J lost 0 bases, and 3 bases stayed unmatched. This CDR3 comprises 15 residues. The CDR3 reads CASSLDRGLSYEQYF. CDR3 nucleotide sequence: TGTGCCAGCAGCTTGGACAGGGGCCTCTCCTACGAGCAGTACTTC.